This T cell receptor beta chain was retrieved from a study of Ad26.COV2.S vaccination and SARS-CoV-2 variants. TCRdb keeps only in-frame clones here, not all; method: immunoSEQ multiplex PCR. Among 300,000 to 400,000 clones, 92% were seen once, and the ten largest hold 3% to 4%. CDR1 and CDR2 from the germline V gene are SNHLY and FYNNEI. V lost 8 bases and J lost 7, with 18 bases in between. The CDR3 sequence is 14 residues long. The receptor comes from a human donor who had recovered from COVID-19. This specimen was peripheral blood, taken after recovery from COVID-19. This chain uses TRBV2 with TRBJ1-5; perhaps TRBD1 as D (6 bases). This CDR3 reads CASAYLGAGQPQHF. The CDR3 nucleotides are TGTGCCAGCGCTTATTTGGGGGCAGGGCAGCCCCAGCATTTT.